These 13 T cell receptor beta chains came from one sample sequenced in a study of blood T cell repertoires in COVID-19. Sequencing used immunoSEQ multiplex PCR; TCRdb keeps in-frame clones, though not all of them. Here the sample spans under 250,000 clones, 65% to 85% being singletons. The sequencing input was peripheral blood. The receptor source for this set is a woman aged 40 to 49 who had recovered from COVID-19.

The chain is built from TRBV11-1 and TRBJ2-3, with 10 bases aligning to TRBD1. Looked up from germline, CDR1 is SGHAT and CDR2 is FQDESV (reference sequence). The CDR3 has 15 residues. V lost 5 bases, J lost 4 bases, and 6 bases stayed unmatched. The CDR3 is CASSLGTGVADTQYF. DNA of the CDR3: TGTGCCAGCAGCCTAGGGACAGGGGTGGCAGATACGCAGTATTTT.

This chain joins TRBV28 and TRBJ1-1; tentative D call: TRBD1 (5 bases). The germline gives CDR1 MDHEN, CDR2 SYDVKM. V was pared by 9 bases and J by 7 bases, with 18 bases between. CDR3 length: 13 amino acids. The DNA for the CDR3 is TGTGCCAGTTTCCCGGGATGGAGGGGTGAAGCTTTCTTT. Translated: CASFPGWRGEAFF.

V is TRBV19 and J is TRBJ1-6; D unclear. V lost 11 bases, J lost 8 bases, and 19 bases lay in between. This CDR3 contains 14 residues. CDR1 and CDR2 from the germline V gene are LNHDA and SQIVND (reference sequence). CDR3 in amino acids: CAGGPRSGDSPLHF. CDR3 nucleotides: TGTGCCGGAGGTCCCCGATCAGGCGATTCACCCCTCCACTTT.

The chain is built from TRBV11-2 and TRBJ2-3, with TRBD2 identical over 7 bases. With 5 bases clipped from V and 0 bases from J, the junction kept 8 bases outside the gene matches. Germline V gene lookup returns CDR1 SGHAT and CDR2 FQNNGV. The CDR3 length is 16 residues. The CDR3 here is CASSRGSRGSTDTQYF. For the CDR3, the DNA is TGTGCCAGCAGCCGAGGGTCGCGGGGGAGCACAGATACGCAGTATTTT.

The V and J genes are TRBV3-1 (or the pseudogene TRBV3-2) and TRBJ2-1, with 7 bases matching TRBD1. The CDR3 spans 14 residues. Germline CDR1 LGHDT, CDR2 YNNKEL (reference sequence). With 1 base clipped from V and 4 bases from J, the junction kept 1 base outside the gene matches. CDR3 bases: TGTGCCAGCAGCCAAGTGGGACAGTACAATGAGCAGTTCTTC. Its protein is CASSQVGQYNEQFF.

V is TRBV7-9 and J is TRBJ2-7; 9 nucleotides match TRBD1. The ends lost 5 bases at V and 1 base at J; junction bases unmatched: 3. The CDR3 contains 14 residues. Per the germline V gene, CDR1 is SEHNR and CDR2 is FQNEAQ (reference sequence). CDR3 nucleotides: TGTGCCAGCAGCCGGGACAGGGCGTCCTACGAGCAGTACTTC. It yields the protein CASSRDRASYEQYF.

This clone was found once. V usage is TRBV5-6 and J usage is TRBJ1-2; a weak D match, TRBD1 (5 bases). CDR3 length equals 13 residues. Germline CDR1 SGHDT, CDR2 YYEEEE. The V end lost 2 bases, the J end lost 3 bases, and 8 bases lay between the germline ends. The CDR3 sequence: CASSFGGHYGYTF. CDR3 in DNA: TGTGCCAGCAGCTTCGGGGGTCACTATGGCTACACCTTC.

This clone was seen more than once but under ten times. The gene calls are TRBV27 and TRBJ1-6, with D unclear. Germline CDR1 and CDR2: MNHEY and SMNVEV (reference sequence). V was pared by 6 bases and J by 7 bases, with 13 bases between. The CDR3 loop spans 14 amino acids. Written as DNA, the CDR3 is TGTGCCAGCAGCCGAGAACACGGGAATTCACCCCTCCACTTT. It yields the protein CASSREHGNSPLHF.

J is TRBJ1-5 and V is TRBV28; D uncertain. Germline V gene lookup returns CDR1 MDHEN and CDR2 SYDVKM. The CDR3 totals 13 residues. Trimming pared 6 bases from V and 4 bases from J, leaving 10 bases between. CDR3 in amino acids: CASRVAVNQPQHF. For the CDR3, the DNA is TGTGCCAGCAGGGTGGCGGTAAATCAGCCCCAGCATTTT.

The rearrangement uses TRBV11-2 and TRBJ1-3; perhaps TRBD1 as D (5 bases). The CDR3 covers 15 residues. Trimming took 3 bases from V and 0 from J, leaving 9 bases between them. Germline V gene data show CDR1 as SGHAT and CDR2 as FQNNGV. CDR3 DNA: TGTGCCAGCAGCTTCGCGGGGGGCTCTGGAAACACCATATATTTT. Its protein product is CASSFAGGSGNTIYF. Combining the CDR3 with reference TRBV11-2 and TRBJ1-3 gives the whole variable domain EAGVAQSPRYKIIEKRQSVAFWCNPISGHATLYWYQQILGQGPKLLIQFQNNGVVDDSQLPKDRFSAERLKGVDSTLKIQPAKLEDSAVYLCASSFAGGSGNTIYFGEGSWLTVV.

The chain combines TRBV5-4 with TRBJ1-1; D uncertain. Trimming removed 0 bases at V and 1 base at J, with 7 bases between. This CDR3 comprises 14 residues. CDR1 and CDR2 from the germline V gene are SGHNT and YYREEE (reference sequence). Here the CDR3 DNA reads TGTGCCAGCAGCTTGGAAACTAAGAACACTGAAGCTTTCTTT. As protein: CASSLETKNTEAFF.

The rearrangement links TRBV6-5 to TRBJ1-5; D call uncertain. V dropped 0 bases and J dropped 4 bases, with 10 bases sitting between them. The CDR3 covers 15 residues. Germline CDR1 is MNHEY and CDR2 is SVGAGI. In DNA, the CDR3 is TGTGCCAGCAGTTACTCCTACCCAAAGAATCAGCCCCAGCATTTT. It codes for CASSYSYPKNQPQHF.

The J gene is TRBJ2-3, the V gene TRBV29-1; maybe TRBD2 (6 bases). Germline-derived CDR1 and CDR2 are SQVTM and ANQGSEA. V lost 7 bases to trimming and J lost 2 bases, with 13 bases between them. The CDR3 runs 13 residues. The chain's CDR3 is CSERRDSTDTQYF. CDR3 in DNA: TGCAGCGAGAGGAGGGACTCCACAGATACGCAGTATTTT.